The rows below give T cell receptor beta chains drawn from one sample of a study of T cells in Graves' hyperthyroidism and ophthalmopathy. TCRdb reprocessed the multiplex PCR reads via MiXCR and lists one record per CDR3 protein. Here the sample spans around 660,000 distinct CDR3 sequences, 45% being singletons. The material sequenced was peripheral blood or thyroid tissue (not recorded which). These receptors were collected from an adult man with Graves' disease, either hyperthyroidism or ophthalmopathy (not recorded which). CDR3s include the opening cysteine and the closing phenylalanine or tryptophan. The D gene is left open where the match is weak. Size values are once, few and many counts, or a class for expanded clones, and some rows have none.

d_gene	abundance	j_gene	v_gene	CDR3nt	CDR3aa
TRBD1	.	TRBJ1-4	TRBV7-9	TGTGCCAGCAGTGTAGACAGGGTTCTAGAAAAACTGTTTTTT	CASSVDRVLEKLFF
.	many	TRBJ1-6	TRBV13	TGTGCCAGCAGCTTATACGTTGACGGCCGAAGGGCCCTCCACTTT	CASSLYVDGRRALHF
.	many	TRBJ1-1	TRBV24-1	TGTGCCACCAGTGATTTGAATCTTGGCAGGGGAGCTTTCTTT	CATSDLNLGRGAFF
.	.	TRBJ1-2	TRBV20-1	TGCAGTGCTTTCGCAGGGGCCGTACGGGGCTACACCTTC	CSAFAGAVRGYTF
TRBD1	.	TRBJ1-6	TRBV5-1	TGCGCCAGCAGCTTGACACCGGGACAGGGACGGTCACCCCTCCACTTT	CASSLTPGQGRSPLHF
.	many	TRBJ2-5	TRBV24-1	TGTGCCACCAGTGGCCGGGACCTTGTGGAGACCCAGTACTTC	CATSGRDLVETQYF
.	once	TRBJ1-6	TRBV12-3/TRBV12-4	TGTGCCAGCAGTCAGACAGAGGGACTACATTCACCCCTCCACTTT	CASSQTEGLHSPLHF
TRBD1	.	TRBJ1-2	TRBV20-1	TGCAGTGCTAGAGATCACGGGCGACAGGGTGGCTATGGCTACACCTTC	CSARDHGRQGGYGYTF
TRBD1	.	TRBJ2-7	TRBV19	TGTGCCAGTACCTCGAAACCGGGACAGGCCTCCTACGAGCAGTACTTC	CASTSKPGQASYEQYF
.	.	TRBJ1-1	TRBV29-1	TGCAGCGCCCCCGACAGCATGAACACTGAAGCTTTCTTT	CSAPDSMNTEAFF
.	.	TRBJ2-2	TRBV25-1	TGTGCCAGTAGTATATCAGGGGGAGGCACCGGGGAGCTGTTTTTT	CASSISGGGTGELFF
.	.	TRBJ2-2	TRBV14	TGTGCCAGCAGCCAAGTTATGGGCTTGGGCACCGGGGAGCTGTTTTTT	CASSQVMGLGTGELFF
.	.	TRBJ1-1	TRBV2	TGTGCCAGCAGTTTACTCTTAGGGGGCACTGAAGCTTTCTTT	CASSLLLGGTEAFF
.	.	TRBJ1-3	TRBV9	TGTGCCAGCAGCGTATCGGGGCCCATCTCTGGAAACACCATATATTTT	CASSVSGPISGNTIYF
.	once	TRBJ2-7	TRBV29-1	TGCAGCGTTGCTCAGGGGCAGTACTTC	CSVAQGQYF
.	.	TRBJ1-4	TRBV2	TGTGCCAGCAGTGAGGGGGCGTACCCTGGAAAACTGTTTTTT	CASSEGAYPGKLFF
TRBD1	.	TRBJ2-5	TRBV7-9	TGTGCCAGCAGCCAGGGGACAGGGGGGAAGACCCAGTACTTC	CASSQGTGGKTQYF
.	once	TRBJ1-2	TRBV4-1	TGCGCCAGCAGCCAAAATCTTAACAGCCCTAACTATGGCTACACCTTC	CASSQNLNSPNYGYTF